This T cell receptor beta chain was sequenced for a study of follicular helper T cells after annual influenza vaccination. The sample's time point: 2015-2016 season, 7 days after influenza vaccination. Repertoires were generated with immunoSEQ multiplex PCR, while TCRdb's copy carries only in-frame clones and drops some. The sample records about 8,700 clones, approximately 78% being singletons. Germline V gene lookup returns CDR1 MNHEY and CDR2 SVGAGI. V lost 5 bases to trimming and J lost 3 bases, with 10 bases between them. The length of the CDR3 is 13 residues. The sample here was CXCR5+ CD38- circulating T follicular helper cells from blood, taken 7 days after influenza vaccination. Subset reported: circulating Tfh, non-naive CD4+CXCR5+PD-1+ (ICOS+CD38+ or ICOS-CD38-). The sequence was obtained from an adult who received the influenza vaccine. The V and J genes are TRBV6-5 and TRBJ1-1, with D tentatively TRBD1 (5 bases). The CDR3 coding sequence is TGTGCCAGCAGTGCCCCAGGGTACACTGAAGCTTTCTTT. Protein: CASSAPGYTEAFF.